This T cell receptor beta chain originates from a study of shared clonotypes between healthy human individuals (dated by TCRdb to about 2020). Turning to the overall study: A couple of women and a few men aged 18 to 49 years were included in the cohort. Leukapheresis yielded between about 0.9 and 10 billion PBMCs per donor. To increase sequencing depth and limit assay-specific biases, different laboratories used diverse techniques to prepare libraries and sequence TCR repertoires. To estimate repertoire size and how much clonotypes are shared between individuals, the study performed deep sequencing of blood TCR repertoires from roughly five healthy adults. For each donor, CD4 naive and CD4 memory were each given three plates, CD8 naive was given two plates, and CD8 memory was given one plate. General findings and caveats noted by the study authors: The genetic and exposure-history diversity represented was limited by the small number of donors. Across a handful of donors, around 5% of naive CD4, 3% to 4% of naive CD8, 2.3% of memory CD4, and approximately 0.4% of memory CD8 clonotypes were shared. Only blood was sampled, and tissue TCR repertoires likely differ from those in blood. Rarefaction of sorted-subset datasets indicated incomplete sequencing despite the large sequencing depth. Pairwise subsampling led to the expectation that sequencing depth would affect the degree of clonotype sharing among donors. Clonotypes shared by all four sorted-subset donors showed higher generation probabilities than non-shared clonotypes. Naive subsets generally had larger estimated clonotype richness than memory subsets did.

In the germline V gene, CDR1 corresponds to SGHTS and CDR2 to YDEGEE. Unmatched junction bases come to 14, with V trimmed by 7 bases and J by 4 bases. From the cysteine through the phenylalanine, the CDR3 covers 16 amino acids. Only the CDR3 DNA is retained, 48 bases long and in frame from the first base. TCR CDR3 regions were amplified from genomic DNA by multiplex PCR using the deep immunoSEQ assay. Extracted genomic DNA from each cell subset was distributed evenly across all wells of several immunoSEQ 96-well plates, and each plate was treated as a replicate. Each replicate PCR for sorted subsets received around 200 ng genomic DNA, equal to around 32,000 T cell genomes. The purified libraries were quantified using a Qubit 3.0 fluorometer, sized with a Bioanalyzer 2100, and then quantified again using the KAPA Library Quantification kit. Every immunoSEQ 96-well plate was sequenced on a separate single-read 150-cycle Illumina NextSeq 550 flow cell. The source study handled its data this way. Because only junctional sequences without quality scores were contained in the immunoSEQ output, filtering matching that applied to full-length reads could not be performed. To assign V/J genes and CDR3, sequences were annotated using PyIR, a Python wrapper for IgBLAST v1.9, with IMGT germline references. Reads were filtered out if the reads had weak V/J assignments (E-value above 1e-6), no CDR3, stop codons, out-of-frame junctions, or ambiguous translated residues. V3J clonotypes were defined by identical inferred V gene, J gene, and CDR3 amino acid sequence. Percentage overlap between repertoires was computed as shared unique clonotypes divided by the size of the smaller repertoire. RTK rarefaction, the Chao1 estimator, and Recon v2.1 estimates of unobserved clonotypes were used to assess repertoire richness. For all TCRbeta clonotypes obtained by the gDNA method from several donors, generation probabilities were computed with OLGA. TCRdb limited this immuneACCESS table to in-frame rearrangements with V and J called. A share of clones is missing; checked studies link under half to unresolved V genes, and the rest is unexplained. V, J and clone size are taken as reported in that table, and D and trimming were inferred from the DNA itself. The sample has about 550,000 clones on record, 95% of them singletons. Roughly 0.1% of the sample belongs to the ten largest clones.

Concerning this clone: Its target antigen remains unknown. Per-base qualities were not stored, and no clone one base away is much larger.

For the CD8 naive samples, CD45RO-negative cells were positively selected for CCR7, yielding a CD45RA+CCR7+ population from which TemRA cells were excluded. Healthy HIV-negative adults with no recently reported acute infections or vaccinations were included as donors. Only Caucasian adults living in Nashville, Tennessee, USA were represented among the donors. Blood was obtained by leukapheresis, after which PBMCs were separated by Ficoll-Histopaque density gradient centrifugation and cryopreserved in liquid nitrogen vapor phase. Purity and quantity of every magnetically sorted T cell population were checked by analytical flow cytometry. Genomic DNA was isolated from every sorted fraction and measured by UV absorbance on a Nanodrop 2000c.

The clonotype was recovered from a woman aged 25 to 39 in good health. The chain is assembled from TRBV5-8 and TRBJ1-5, with TRBD1 identical over 7 junction bases. Input material: naive CD8+ T cells sorted from blood. This specimen's cell subset or site label, per the study, means: CD45RA+CCR7+. The CDR3 amino acid sequence is: CASRWAPQGINQPQHF. Here is the DNA: TGTGCCAGCCGCTGGGCCCCACAGGGGATTAATCAGCCCCAGCATTTT. Reference TRBV5-8 and TRBJ1-5 proteins supply the regions before and after the CDR3; the full variable domain is: EAGVTQSPTHLIKTRGQQATLRCSPISGHTSVYWYQQALGLGLQFLLWYDEGEERNRGNFPPRFSGRQFPNYSSELNVNALELEDSALYLCASRWAPQGINQPQHFGDGTRLSIL.